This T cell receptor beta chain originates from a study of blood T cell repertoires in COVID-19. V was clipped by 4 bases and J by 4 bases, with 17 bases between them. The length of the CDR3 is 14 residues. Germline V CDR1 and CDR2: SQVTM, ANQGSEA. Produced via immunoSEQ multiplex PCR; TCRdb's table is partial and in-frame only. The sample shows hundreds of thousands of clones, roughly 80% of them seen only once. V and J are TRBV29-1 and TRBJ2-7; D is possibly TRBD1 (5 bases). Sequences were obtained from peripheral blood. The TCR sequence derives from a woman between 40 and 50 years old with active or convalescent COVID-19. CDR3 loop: CSVVPAGFKYEQYF. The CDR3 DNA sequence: TGCAGCGTTGTCCCGGCAGGGTTTAAATACGAGCAGTACTTC.